This TCR beta chain was captured by sequencing in a study of breast tumors, draining lymph nodes, adjacent tissues. TCRdb re-called the multiplex PCR reads through MiXCR, storing one row per CDR3 protein. Among about 130,000 distinct CDR3 sequences listed, about 20% were seen once. Study-level findings and limits: Data fit most tumor T cells coming from lymph node, expanding in tumor. Tumor repertoires ranked between lymph nodes and nontumor tissue in diversity, with V and J gene preferences. Luminal-like breast cancer showed significantly greater tumor-nontumor repertoire similarity than basal-like breast cancer did.

Remarks on this clonotype: Its antigen remains unknown.

The lymph nodes were axillary draining lymph nodes from breast cancer patients. The length of the CDR3 is 15 residues. Looked up from germline, CDR1 is MDHEN and CDR2 is SYDVKM. With V trimmed by 3 bases and J by 2 bases, 6 bases remained unmatched. The chain combines TRBV28 with TRBJ2-5, with 7 bases matching TRBD1. The material sequenced was axillary lymph node tissue. The clonotype originates from a female donor with breast cancer. Some clones in this sample may be carry-over from other donors' samples. CDR3 sequence (DNA): TGTGCCAGCAGTTTCACACAGGGGATACAAGAGACCCAGTACTTC. Residues: CASSFTQGIQETQYF.